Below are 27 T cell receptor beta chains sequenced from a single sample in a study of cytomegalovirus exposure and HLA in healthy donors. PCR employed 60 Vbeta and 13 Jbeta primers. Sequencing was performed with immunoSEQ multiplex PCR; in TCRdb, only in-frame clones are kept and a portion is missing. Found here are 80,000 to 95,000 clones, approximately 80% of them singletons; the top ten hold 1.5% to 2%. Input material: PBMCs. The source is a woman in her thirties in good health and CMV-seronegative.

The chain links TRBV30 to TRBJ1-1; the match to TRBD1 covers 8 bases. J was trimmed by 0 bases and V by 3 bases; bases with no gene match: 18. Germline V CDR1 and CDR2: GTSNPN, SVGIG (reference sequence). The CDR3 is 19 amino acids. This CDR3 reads CAWRGIVPSRTGMNTEAFF. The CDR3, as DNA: TGTGCCTGGAGGGGGATTGTCCCATCCCGGACAGGGATGAACACTGAAGCTTTCTTT.

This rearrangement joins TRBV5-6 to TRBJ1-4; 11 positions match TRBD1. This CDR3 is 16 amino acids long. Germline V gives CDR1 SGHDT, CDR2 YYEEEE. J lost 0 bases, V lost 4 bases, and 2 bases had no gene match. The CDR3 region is CASSLGQGATNEKLFF. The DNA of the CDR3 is TGTGCCAGCAGCCTGGGACAGGGGGCAACTAATGAAAAACTGTTTTTT.

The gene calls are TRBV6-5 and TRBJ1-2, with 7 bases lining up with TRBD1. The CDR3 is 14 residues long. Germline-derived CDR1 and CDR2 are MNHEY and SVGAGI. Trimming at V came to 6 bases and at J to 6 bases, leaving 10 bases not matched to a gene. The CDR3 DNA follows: TGTGCCAGCAGATTACAGGGGTCCCTGAATGGCTACACCTTC. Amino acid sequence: CASRLQGSLNGYTF.

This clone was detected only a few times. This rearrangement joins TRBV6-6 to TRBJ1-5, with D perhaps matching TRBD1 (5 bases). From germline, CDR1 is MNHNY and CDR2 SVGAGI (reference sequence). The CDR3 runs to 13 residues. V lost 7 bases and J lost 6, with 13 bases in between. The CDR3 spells CASKGQGGQPQHF. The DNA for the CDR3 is TGTGCCAGCAAAGGGCAGGGTGGTCAGCCCCAGCATTTT.

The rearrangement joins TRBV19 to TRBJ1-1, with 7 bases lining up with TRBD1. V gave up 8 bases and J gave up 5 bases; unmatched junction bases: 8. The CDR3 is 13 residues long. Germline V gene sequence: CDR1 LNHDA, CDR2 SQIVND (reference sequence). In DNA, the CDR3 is TGTGCCAGTGGACCAACAGGGGAGACTGAAGCTTTCTTT. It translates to CASGPTGETEAFF.

The CDR3 region is CASSLPGSGNTIYF. The CDR3 DNA reads TGTGCCAGCAGCCTCCCCGGCTCTGGAAACACCATATATTTT. The chain couples TRBV4-2 to TRBJ1-3; D call uncertain. V was trimmed by 4 bases and J by 0 bases, leaving 7 bases between them. The CDR3 sequence is 14 residues long. Germline loops: CDR1 LGHNA, CDR2 YNFKEQ.

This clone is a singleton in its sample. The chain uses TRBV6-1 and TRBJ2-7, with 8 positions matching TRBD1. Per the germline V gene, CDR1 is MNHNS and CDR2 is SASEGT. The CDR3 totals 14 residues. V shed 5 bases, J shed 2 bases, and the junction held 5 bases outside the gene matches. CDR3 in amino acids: CASSKPGQAYEQYF. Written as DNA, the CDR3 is TGTGCCAGCAGTAAGCCGGGACAGGCCTACGAGCAGTACTTC.

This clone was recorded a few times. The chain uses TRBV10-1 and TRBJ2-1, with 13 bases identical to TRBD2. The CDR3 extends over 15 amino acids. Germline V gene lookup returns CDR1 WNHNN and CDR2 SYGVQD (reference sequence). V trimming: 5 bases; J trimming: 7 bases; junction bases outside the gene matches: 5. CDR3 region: CASSLRTSGSNEQFF. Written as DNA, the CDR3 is TGCGCCAGCAGTCTCCGGACTAGCGGGAGTAATGAGCAGTTCTTC.

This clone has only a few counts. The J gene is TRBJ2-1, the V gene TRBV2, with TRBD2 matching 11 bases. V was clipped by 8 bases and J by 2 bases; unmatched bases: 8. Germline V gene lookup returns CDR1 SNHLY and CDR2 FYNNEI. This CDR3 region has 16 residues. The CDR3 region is CASGTSGSETYNEQFF. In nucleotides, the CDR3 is TGTGCCAGCGGAACTAGCGGGAGTGAGACCTACAATGAGCAGTTCTTC.

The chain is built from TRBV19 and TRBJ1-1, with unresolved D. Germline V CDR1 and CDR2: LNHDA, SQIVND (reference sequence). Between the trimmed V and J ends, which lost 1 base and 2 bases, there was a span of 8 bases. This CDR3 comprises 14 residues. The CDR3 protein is CASSIAGRNTEAFF. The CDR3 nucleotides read TGTGCCAGTAGTATAGCAGGCAGAAACACTGAAGCTTTCTTT.

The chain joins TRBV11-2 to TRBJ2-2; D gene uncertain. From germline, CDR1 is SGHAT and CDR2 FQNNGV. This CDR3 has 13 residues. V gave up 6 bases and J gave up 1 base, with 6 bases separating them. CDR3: CASSRQNTGELFF. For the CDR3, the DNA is TGTGCCAGCAGTCGACAGAACACCGGGGAGCTGTTTTTT.

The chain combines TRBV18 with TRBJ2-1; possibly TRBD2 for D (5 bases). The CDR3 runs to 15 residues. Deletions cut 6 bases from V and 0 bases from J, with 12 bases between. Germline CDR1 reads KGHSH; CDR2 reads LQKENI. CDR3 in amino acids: CASSHNSDSYNEQFF. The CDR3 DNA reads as TGTGCCAGCTCCCACAATAGCGACTCCTACAATGAGCAGTTCTTC.

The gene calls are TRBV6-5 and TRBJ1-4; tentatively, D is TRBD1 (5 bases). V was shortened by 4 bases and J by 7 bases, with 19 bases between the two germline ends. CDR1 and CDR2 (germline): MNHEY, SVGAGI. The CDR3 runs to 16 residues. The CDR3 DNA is TGTGCCAGCAGTTGGGGTCTTGGAGGGGAGGGTGAAAAACTGTTTTTT. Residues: CASSWGLGGEGEKLFF.

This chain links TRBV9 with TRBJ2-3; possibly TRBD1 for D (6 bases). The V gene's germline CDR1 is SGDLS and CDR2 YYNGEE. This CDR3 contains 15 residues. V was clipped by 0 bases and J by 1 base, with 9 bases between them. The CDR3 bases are TGTGCCAGCAGCGTAGGGGCAGGGGGCACAGATACGCAGTATTTT. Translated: CASSVGAGGTDTQYF.

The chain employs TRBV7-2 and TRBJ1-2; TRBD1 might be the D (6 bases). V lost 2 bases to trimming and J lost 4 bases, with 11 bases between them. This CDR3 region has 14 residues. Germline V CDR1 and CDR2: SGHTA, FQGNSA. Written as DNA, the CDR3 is TGTGCCAGCAGCTTATCGAGGGACACCTATGGCTACACCTTC. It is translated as CASSLSRDTYGYTF.

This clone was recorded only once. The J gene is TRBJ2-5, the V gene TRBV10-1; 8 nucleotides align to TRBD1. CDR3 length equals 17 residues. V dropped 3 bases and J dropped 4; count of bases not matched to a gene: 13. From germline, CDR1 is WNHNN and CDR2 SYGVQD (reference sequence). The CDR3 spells CASSESGKDRVPETQYF. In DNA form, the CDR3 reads TGCGCCAGCAGTGAATCCGGAAAGGACAGGGTCCCAGAGACCCAGTACTTC.

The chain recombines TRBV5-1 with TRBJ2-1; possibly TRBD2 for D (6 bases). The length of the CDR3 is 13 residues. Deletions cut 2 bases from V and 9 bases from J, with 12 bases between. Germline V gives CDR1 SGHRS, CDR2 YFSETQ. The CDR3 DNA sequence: TGCGCCAGCAGCTTACAACGGGAGCTTGAGCAGTTCTTC. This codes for CASSLQRELEQFF.

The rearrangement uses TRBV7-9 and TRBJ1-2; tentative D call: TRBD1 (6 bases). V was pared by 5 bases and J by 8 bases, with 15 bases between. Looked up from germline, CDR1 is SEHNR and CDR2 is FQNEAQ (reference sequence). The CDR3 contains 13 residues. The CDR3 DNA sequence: TGTGCCAGCAGCCAAACAGGGCTTTGGGGCTACACCTTC. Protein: CASSQTGLWGYTF.

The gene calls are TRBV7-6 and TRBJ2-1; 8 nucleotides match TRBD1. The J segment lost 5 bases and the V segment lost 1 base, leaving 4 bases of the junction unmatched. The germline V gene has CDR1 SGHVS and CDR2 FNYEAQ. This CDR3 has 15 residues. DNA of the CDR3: TGTGCCAGCAGCTTAGGGACAGGGTGGAACAATGAGCAGTTCTTC. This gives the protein CASSLGTGWNNEQFF. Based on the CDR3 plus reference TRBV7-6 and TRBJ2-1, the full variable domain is GAGVSQSPRYKVTKRGQDVALRCDPISGHVSLYWYRQALGQGPEFLTYFNYEAQQDKSGLPNDRFSAERPEGSISTLTIQRTEQRDSAMYRCASSLGTGWNNEQFFGPGTRLTVL.

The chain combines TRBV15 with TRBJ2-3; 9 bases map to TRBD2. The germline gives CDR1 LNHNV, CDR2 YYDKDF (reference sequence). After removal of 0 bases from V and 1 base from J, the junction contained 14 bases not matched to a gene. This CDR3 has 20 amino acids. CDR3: CATSRDRIAGAWGGTDTQYF. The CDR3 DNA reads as TGTGCCACCAGCAGAGATCGGATAGCGGGAGCATGGGGGGGCACAGATACGCAGTATTTT.

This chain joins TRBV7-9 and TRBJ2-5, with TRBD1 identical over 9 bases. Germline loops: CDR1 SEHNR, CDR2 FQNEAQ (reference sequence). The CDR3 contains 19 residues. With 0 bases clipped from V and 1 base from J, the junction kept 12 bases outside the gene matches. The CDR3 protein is CASSLAGQGYTPIQETQYF. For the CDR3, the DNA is TGTGCCAGCAGCTTAGCGGGACAGGGATACACTCCTATCCAAGAGACCCAGTACTTC.

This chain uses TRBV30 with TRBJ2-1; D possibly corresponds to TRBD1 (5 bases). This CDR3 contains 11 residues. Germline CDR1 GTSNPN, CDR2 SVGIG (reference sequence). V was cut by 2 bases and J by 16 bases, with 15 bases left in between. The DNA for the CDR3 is TGTGCCTGGAGTCCCACCCTAGGGGAATTCTTC. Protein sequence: CAWSPTLGEFF.

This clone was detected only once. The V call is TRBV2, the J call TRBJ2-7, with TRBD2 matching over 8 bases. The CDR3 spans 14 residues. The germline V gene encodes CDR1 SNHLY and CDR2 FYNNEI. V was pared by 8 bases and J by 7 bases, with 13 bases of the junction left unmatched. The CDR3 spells CASGERESGWEQYF. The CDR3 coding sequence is TGTGCCAGCGGAGAGCGGGAGTCAGGGTGGGAGCAGTACTTC.

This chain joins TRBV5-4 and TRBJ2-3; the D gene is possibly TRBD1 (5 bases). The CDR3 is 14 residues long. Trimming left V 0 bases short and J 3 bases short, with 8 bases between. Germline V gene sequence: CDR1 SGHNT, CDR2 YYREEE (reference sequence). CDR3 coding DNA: TGTGCCAGCAGCTTGGTCAGGGAAACAGATACGCAGTATTTT. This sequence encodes CASSLVRETDTQYF.

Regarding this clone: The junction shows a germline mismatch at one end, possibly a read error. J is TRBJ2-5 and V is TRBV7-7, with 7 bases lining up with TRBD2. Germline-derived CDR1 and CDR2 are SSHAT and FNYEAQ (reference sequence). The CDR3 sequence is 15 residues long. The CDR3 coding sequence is TGTGCTAGCAGCTTAATGACTAGCTCTTCCGAGACCCAGTACTTC. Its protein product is CASSLMTSSSETQYF.

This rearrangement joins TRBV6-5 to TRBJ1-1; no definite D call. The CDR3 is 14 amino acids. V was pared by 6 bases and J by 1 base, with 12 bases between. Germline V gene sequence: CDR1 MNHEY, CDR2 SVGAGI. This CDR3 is CASRVRQRNTEAFF. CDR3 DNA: TGTGCCAGCAGAGTCAGACAAAGGAACACTGAAGCTTTCTTT.

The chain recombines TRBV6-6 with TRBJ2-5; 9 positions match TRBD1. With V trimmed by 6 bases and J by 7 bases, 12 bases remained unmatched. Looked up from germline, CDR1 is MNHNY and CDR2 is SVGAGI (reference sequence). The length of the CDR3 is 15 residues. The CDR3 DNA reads TGTGCCAGCAGCCCACTTGGGGGACAGGGTGGGACCCAGTACTTC. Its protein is CASSPLGGQGGTQYF.